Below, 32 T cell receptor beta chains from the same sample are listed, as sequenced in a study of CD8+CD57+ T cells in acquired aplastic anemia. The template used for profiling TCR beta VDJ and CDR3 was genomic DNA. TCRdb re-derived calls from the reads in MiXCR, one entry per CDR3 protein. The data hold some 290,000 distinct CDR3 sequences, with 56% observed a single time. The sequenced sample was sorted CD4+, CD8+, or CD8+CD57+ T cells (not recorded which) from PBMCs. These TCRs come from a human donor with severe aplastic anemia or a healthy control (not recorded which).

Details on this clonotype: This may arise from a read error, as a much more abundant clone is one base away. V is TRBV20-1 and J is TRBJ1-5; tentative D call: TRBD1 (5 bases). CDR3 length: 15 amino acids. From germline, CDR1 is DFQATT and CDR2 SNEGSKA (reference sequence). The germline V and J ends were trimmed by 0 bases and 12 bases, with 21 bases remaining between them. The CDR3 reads CSARDLMGERVLQHF. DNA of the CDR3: TGCAGTGCTAGAGATTTGATGGGGGAGAGGGTGCTCCAGCATTTT.

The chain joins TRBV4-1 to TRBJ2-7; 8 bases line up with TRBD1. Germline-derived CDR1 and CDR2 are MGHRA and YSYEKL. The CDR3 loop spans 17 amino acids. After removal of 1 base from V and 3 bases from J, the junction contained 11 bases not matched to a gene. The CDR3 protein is CASSQVPPGQEFYEQYF. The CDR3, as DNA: TGCGCCAGCAGCCAAGTTCCACCGGGACAGGAGTTCTACGAGCAGTACTTC.

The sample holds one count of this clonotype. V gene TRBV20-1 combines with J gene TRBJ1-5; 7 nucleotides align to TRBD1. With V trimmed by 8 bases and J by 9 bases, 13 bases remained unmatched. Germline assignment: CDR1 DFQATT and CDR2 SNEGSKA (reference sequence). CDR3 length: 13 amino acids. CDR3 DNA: TGCAGTACTACCGACAGGGTTCCGTGGCCCCAGCATTTT. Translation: CSTTDRVPWPQHF.

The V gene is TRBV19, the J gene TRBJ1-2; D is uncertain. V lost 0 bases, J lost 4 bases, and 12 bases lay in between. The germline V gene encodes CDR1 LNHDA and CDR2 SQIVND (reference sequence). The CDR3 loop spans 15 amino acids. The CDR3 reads CASSIEGLPLYGYTF. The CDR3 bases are TGTGCCAGTAGTATAGAAGGGCTCCCTCTCTATGGCTACACCTTC.

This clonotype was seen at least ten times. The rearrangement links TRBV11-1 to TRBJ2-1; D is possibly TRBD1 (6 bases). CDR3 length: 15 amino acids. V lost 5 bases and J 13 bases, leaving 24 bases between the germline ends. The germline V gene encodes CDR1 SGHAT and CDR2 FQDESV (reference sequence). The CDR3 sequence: CASSPNREASEAQFF. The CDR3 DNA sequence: TGTGCCAGCAGCCCCAACAGGGAAGCTTCCGAGGCCCAGTTCTTC.

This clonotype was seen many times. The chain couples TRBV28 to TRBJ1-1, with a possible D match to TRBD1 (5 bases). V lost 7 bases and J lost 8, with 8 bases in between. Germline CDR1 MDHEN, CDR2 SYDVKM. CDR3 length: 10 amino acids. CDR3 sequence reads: CASIGTEAFF. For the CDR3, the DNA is TGTGCCAGCATAGGGACGGAAGCTTTCTTT. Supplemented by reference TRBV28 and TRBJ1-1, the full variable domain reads DVKVTQSSRYLVKRTGEKVFLECVQDMDHENMFWYRQDPGLGLRLIYFSYDVKMKEKGDIPEGYSVSREKKERFSLILESASTNQTSMYLCASIGTEAFFGQGTRLTVV.

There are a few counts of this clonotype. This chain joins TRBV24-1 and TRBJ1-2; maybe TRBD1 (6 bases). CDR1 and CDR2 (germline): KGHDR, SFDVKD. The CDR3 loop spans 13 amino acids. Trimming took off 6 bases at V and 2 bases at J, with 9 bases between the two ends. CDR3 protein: CATSQGWNYGYTF. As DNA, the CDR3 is TGTGCCACCAGTCAGGGGTGGAACTATGGCTACACCTTC.

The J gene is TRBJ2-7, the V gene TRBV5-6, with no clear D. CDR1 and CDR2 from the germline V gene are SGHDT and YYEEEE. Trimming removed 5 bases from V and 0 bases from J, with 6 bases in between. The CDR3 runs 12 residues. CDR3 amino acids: CASSFSSYEQYF. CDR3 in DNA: TGTGCCAGCAGTTTCAGCTCCTACGAGCAGTACTTC.

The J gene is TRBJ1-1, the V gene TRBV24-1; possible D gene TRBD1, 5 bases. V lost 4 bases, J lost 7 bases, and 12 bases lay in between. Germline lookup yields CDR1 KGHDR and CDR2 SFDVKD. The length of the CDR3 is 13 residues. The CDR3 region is CATSEGGEYEAFF. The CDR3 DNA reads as TGTGCCACCAGTGAAGGAGGGGAATATGAAGCTTTCTTT.

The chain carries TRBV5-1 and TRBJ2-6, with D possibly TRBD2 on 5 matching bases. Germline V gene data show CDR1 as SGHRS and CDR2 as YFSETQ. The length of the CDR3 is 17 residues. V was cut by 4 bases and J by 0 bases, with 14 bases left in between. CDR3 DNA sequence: TGCGCCAGCAGCCCTGAAGCGGCCCTCTCTGGGGCCAACGTCCTGACTTTC. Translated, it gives CASSPEAALSGANVLTF.

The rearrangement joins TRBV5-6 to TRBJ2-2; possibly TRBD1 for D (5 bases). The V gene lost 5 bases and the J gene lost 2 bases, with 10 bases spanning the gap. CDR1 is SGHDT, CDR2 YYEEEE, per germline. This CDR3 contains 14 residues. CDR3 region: CASSRGVNTGELFF. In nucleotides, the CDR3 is TGTGCCAGCAGTAGGGGTGTTAACACCGGGGAGCTGTTTTTT.

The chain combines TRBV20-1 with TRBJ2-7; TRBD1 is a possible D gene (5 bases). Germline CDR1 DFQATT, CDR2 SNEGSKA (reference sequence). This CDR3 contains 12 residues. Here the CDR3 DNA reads TGCAGCCATGACAGACGGTCCTACGAGCAGTACTTC. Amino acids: CSHDRRSYEQYF.

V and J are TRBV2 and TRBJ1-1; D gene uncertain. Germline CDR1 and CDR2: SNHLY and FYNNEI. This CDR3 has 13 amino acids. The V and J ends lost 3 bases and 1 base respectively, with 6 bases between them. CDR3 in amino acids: CASSDGPNTEAFF. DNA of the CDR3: TGTGCCAGCAGTGATGGCCCGAACACTGAAGCTTTCTTT.

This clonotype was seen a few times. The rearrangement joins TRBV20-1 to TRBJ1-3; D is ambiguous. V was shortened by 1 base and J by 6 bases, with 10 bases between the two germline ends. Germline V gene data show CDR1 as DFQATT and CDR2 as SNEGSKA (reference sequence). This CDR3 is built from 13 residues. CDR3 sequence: CSARGREANTIYF. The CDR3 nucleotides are TGCAGTGCTAGAGGAAGGGAAGCAAACACCATATATTTT.

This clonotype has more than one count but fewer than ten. The CDR3 region is CSARERLANAYEQYF. The DNA for the CDR3 is TGCAGTGCTAGAGAGAGACTAGCGAACGCCTACGAGCAGTACTTC. This rearrangement joins TRBV20-1 to TRBJ2-7, with 8 bases fitting TRBD2. V lost 0 bases to trimming and J lost 2 bases; unmatched junction nucleotides: 6. From germline, CDR1 is DFQATT and CDR2 SNEGSKA (reference sequence). This CDR3 contains 15 residues.

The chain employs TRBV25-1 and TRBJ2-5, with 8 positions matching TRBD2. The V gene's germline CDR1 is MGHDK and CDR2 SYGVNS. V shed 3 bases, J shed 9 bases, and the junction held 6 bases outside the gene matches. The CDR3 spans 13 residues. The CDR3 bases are TGTGCCAGCAGTGAGTTAGGACTAGCCGCCCAGTACTTC. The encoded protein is CASSELGLAAQYF. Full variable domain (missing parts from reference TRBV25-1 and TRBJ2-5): EADIYQTPRYLVIGTGKKITLECSQTMGHDKMYWYQQDPGMELHLIHYSYGVNSTEKGDLSSESTVSRIRTEHFPLTLESARPSHTSQYLCASSELGLAAQYFGPGTRLLVL.

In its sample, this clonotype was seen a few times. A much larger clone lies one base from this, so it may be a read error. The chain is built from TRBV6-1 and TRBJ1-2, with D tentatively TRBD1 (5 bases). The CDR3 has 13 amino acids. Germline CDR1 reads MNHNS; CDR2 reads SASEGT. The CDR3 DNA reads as TGTGCCGGCAGAATCAGGGAAGGGTATGGCTACACCTTC. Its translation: CAGRIREGYGYTF.

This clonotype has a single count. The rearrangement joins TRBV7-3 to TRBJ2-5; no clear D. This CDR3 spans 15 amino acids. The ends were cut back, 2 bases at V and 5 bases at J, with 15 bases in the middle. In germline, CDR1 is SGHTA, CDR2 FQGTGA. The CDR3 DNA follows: TGTGCCAGCAGCTTAGTGCCTAGAGCATCGGAGACCCAGTACTTC. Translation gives CASSLVPRASETQYF.

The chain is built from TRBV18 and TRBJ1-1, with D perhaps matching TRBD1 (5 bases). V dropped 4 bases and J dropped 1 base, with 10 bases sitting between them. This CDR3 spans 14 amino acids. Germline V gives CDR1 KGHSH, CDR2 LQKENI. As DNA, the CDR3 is TGTGCCAGCTCACGGGTCACAGGGAACACTGAAGCTTTCTTT. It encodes CASSRVTGNTEAFF.

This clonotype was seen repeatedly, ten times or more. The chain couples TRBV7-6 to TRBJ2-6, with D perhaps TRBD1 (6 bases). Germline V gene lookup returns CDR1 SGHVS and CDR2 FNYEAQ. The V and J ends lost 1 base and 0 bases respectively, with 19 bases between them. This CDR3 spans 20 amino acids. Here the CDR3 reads CASSLVGAQIGASGANVLTF. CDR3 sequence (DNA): TGTGCCAGCAGCTTAGTGGGGGCGCAAATTGGGGCCTCTGGGGCCAACGTCCTGACTTTC.

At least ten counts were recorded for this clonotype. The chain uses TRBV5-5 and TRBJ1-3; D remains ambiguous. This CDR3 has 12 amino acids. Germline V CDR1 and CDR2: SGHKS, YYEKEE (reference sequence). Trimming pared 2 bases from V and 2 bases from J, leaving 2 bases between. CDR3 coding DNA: TGTGCCAGCAGCTTACCTGGAAACACCATATATTTT. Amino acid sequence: CASSLPGNTIYF.

The CDR3 spells CSARDSGRAINEQFF. The CDR3 nucleotides read TGCAGTGCTAGAGATAGCGGGAGGGCTATAAATGAGCAGTTCTTC. The chain links TRBV20-1 to TRBJ2-1, with 11 bases identical to TRBD2. The CDR3 has 15 amino acids. With 0 bases clipped from V and 7 bases from J, the junction kept 5 bases outside the gene matches. CDR1 and CDR2 from the germline V gene are DFQATT and SNEGSKA (reference sequence).

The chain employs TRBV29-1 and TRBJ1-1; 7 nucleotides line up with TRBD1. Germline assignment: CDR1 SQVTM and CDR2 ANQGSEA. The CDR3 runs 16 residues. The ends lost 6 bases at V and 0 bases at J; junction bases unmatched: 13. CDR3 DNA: TGCAGCGTGTACCGGGACCGAGGGGGCTTGAACACTGAAGCTTTCTTT. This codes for CSVYRDRGGLNTEAFF.

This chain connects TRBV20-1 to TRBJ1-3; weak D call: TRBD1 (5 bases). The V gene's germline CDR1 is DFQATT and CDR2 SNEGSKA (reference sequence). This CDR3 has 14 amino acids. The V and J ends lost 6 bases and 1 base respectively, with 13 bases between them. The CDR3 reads CSALAGGSGNTIYF. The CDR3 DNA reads TGCAGTGCGCTAGCGGGGGGATCTGGAAACACCATATATTTT.

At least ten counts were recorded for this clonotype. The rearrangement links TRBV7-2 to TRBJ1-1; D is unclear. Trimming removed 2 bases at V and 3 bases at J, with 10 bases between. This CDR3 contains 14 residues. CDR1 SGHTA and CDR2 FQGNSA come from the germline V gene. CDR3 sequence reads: CASSLRTVHTEAFF. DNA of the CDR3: TGTGCCAGCAGCTTACGTACAGTACACACTGAAGCTTTCTTT.

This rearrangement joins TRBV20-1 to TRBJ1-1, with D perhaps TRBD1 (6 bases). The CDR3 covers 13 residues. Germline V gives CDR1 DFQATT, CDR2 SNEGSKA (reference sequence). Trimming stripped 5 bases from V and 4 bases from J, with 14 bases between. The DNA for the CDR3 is TGCAGTGCTGGCGACAGGTCCAGCACTGAAGCTTTCTTT. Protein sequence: CSAGDRSSTEAFF.

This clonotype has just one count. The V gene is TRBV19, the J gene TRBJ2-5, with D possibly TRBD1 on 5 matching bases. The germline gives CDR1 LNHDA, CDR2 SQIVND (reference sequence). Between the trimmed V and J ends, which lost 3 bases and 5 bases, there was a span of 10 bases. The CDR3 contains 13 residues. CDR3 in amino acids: CASSMGLMETQYF. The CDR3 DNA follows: TGTGCCAGTAGTATGGGGCTTATGGAGACCCAGTACTTC.

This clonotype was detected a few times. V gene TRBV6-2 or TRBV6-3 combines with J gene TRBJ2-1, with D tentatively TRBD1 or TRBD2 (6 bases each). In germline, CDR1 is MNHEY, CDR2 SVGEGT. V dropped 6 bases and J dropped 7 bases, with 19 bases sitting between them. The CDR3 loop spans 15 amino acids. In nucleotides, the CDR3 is TGTGCCAGCAGAAGCGTAGGGGGGCCGGGGAATGAGCAGTTCTTC. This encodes CASRSVGGPGNEQFF.

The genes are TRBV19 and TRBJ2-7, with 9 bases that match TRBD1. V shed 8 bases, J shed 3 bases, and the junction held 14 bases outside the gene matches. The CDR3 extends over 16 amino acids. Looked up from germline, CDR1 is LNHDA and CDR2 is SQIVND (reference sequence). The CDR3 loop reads CASHPGTGRGHYEQYF. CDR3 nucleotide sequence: TGTGCCAGTCATCCCGGGACAGGGAGGGGTCACTACGAGCAGTACTTC.

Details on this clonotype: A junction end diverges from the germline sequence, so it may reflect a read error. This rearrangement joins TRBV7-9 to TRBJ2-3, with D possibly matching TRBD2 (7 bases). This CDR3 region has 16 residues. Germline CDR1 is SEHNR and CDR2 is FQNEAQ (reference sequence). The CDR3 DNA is TGCGCCAGCAGCTCCCAGGGGAGGGTTGGCACAGATACGCAGTATTTT. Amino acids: CASSSQGRVGTDTQYF.

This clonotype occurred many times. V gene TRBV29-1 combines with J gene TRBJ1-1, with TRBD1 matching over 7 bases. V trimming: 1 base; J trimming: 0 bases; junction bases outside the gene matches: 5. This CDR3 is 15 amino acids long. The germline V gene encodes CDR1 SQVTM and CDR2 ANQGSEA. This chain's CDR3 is CSVEGGQRMNTEAFF. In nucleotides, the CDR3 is TGCAGCGTTGAAGGGGGACAGCGGATGAACACTGAAGCTTTCTTT.

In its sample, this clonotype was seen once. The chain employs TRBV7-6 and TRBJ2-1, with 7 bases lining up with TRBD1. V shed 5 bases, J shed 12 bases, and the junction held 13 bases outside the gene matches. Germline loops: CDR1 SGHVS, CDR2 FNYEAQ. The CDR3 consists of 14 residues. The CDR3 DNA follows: TGTGCCAGCAGCCAAGCTACCGGACAGGTCGGGCAGTTCTTC. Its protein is CASSQATGQVGQFF.